This is a list of T cell receptor beta chains from one sample in a study of graft-versus-host responses after intestinal transplantation. These receptors are not linked to any known antigen. TCRdb keeps only in-frame clones here, not all; method: immunoSEQ multiplex PCR. In the table there are about 39,000 clones, roughly 96% of which are singletons. This sample comprised unstimulated CD8+ T cells sorted from spleen or lymph node cells, obtained before transplant. All receptors derive from a human donor who was the organ donor for an intestinal transplant. The CDR3 runs from the conserved cysteine through the conserved F or W. Each record gives: clone size, V gene, D gene, J gene, CDR3 protein, CDR3 DNA. A D gene is named only where the DNA matches it firmly. Clone size is not always given. Where it is, it says once, few, many or a class for expanded clones.

>.|TRBV9|.|TRBJ2-7
CASSVNGGWGEQYF
TGTGCCAGCAGCGTAAACGGGGGCTGGGGGGAGCAGTACTTC
>.|TRBV2|TRBD2|TRBJ2-1
CASSDSGLASEGEQFF
TGTGCCAGCAGTGACTCGGGACTAGCTTCTGAGGGTGAGCAGTTCTTC
>.|TRBV2|TRBD1|TRBJ2-1
CASSEDRGYNEQFF
TGTGCCAGCAGTGAGGACAGGGGCTACAATGAGCAGTTCTTC
>once|TRBV14|TRBD1|TRBJ1-5
CASSQGTGGYQPQHF
TGTGCCAGCAGCCAAGGGACAGGGGGCTATCAGCCCCAGCATTTT
>.|TRBV5-8|.|TRBJ2-7
CASSLSILVVQYF
TGTGCCAGCAGCTTGAGTATATTAGTCGTGCAGTACTTC
>.|TRBV4-3|TRBD1|TRBJ2-1
CASSLGTGYEQFF
TGCGCCAGCAGCCTTGGGACAGGGTATGAGCAGTTCTTC
>.|TRBV27|.|TRBJ1-5
CASSLQGNQPQHF
TGTGCCAGCAGTTTACAGGGCAATCAGCCCCAGCATTTT
>.|TRBV4-3|TRBD1|TRBJ2-7
CASSPSGTGDHEQYF
TGCGCCAGCAGCCCCTCAGGGACAGGGGACCACGAGCAGTACTTC
>.|TRBV5-1|TRBD2|TRBJ2-1
CASSMGTSGGNEQFF
TGCGCCAGCAGCATGGGGACTAGCGGGGGTAATGAGCAGTTCTTC
>.|TRBV7-2|TRBD1|TRBJ2-5
CASSLIWDRGEEQYF
TGTGCCAGCAGCTTAATATGGGACAGGGGGGAGGAGCAGTACTTC
>.|TRBV7-7|.|TRBJ2-2
CASSPTPHGELFF
TGTGCCAGCAGCCCAACTCCCCACGGGGAGCTGTTTTTT
>.|TRBV29-1|.|TRBJ2-2
CSVETGVTNTGELFF
TGCAGCGTCGAAACAGGCGTAACGAACACCGGGGAGCTGTTTTTT
>.|TRBV30|.|TRBJ1-1
CAWSGGPNTEAFF
TGTGCCTGGAGTGGGGGACCGAACACTGAAGCTTTCTTT
>.|TRBV6-1|TRBD1|TRBJ1-4
CASSDWGQGSGANEKLFF
TGTGCCAGCAGTGATTGGGGACAGGGGTCGGGGGCTAATGAAAAACTGTTTTTT
>.|TRBV7-7|.|TRBJ1-2
CASSPPLEVVGSDGYTF
TGTGCCAGCAGCCCCCCATTGGAGGTCGTAGGTTCTGATGGCTACACCTTC
>.|TRBV18|TRBD1|TRBJ1-1
CASSPYLGVTGYTEAFF
TGTGCCAGCTCACCCTACTTAGGGGTGACAGGGTACACTGAAGCTTTCTTT
>.|TRBV30|TRBD1|TRBJ1-2
CAWSVGQGSYGYTF
TGTGCCTGGAGTGTCGGACAGGGGAGCTATGGCTACACCTTC
>.|TRBV7-6|TRBD2|TRBJ2-1
CASSGLAAFYNEQFF
TGTGCCAGCAGTGGACTAGCGGCCTTCTACAATGAGCAGTTCTTC
>.|TRBV10-1|.|TRBJ2-3
CASSGNRADTQYF
TGCGCCAGCAGTGGTAACAGGGCAGATACGCAGTATTTT
>.|TRBV7-2|.|TRBJ2-7
CASSLGSESTYEQYF
TGTGCCAGCAGCTTAGGGTCGGAGTCAACCTACGAGCAGTACTTC
>.|TRBV28|.|TRBJ1-2
CASSKMDTYSNYGYTF
TGTGCCAGCAGCAAGATGGACACCTACTCTAACTATGGCTACACCTTC
>.|TRBV14|.|TRBJ2-2
CASSRYTANTGELFF
TGTGCCAGCAGCCGATACACGGCGAACACCGGGGAGCTGTTTTTT
>.|TRBV27|.|TRBJ1-4
CASSLSTRVFEKLFF
TGTGCCAGCAGTTTATCAACCAGGGTATTTGAAAAACTGTTTTTT
>.|TRBV4-3|.|TRBJ1-2
CASSQDRQAYGYTF
TGCGCCAGCAGCCAAGATAGGCAGGCCTATGGCTACACCTTC
>.|TRBV4-2|TRBD2|TRBJ2-2
CASSQDTGGPGELFF
TGTGCCAGCAGCCAAGATACGGGGGGGCCCGGGGAGCTGTTTTTT
>.|TRBV7-2|TRBD2|TRBJ2-3
CASSLGRGGTDTQYF
TGTGCCAGCAGCTTAGGGCGGGGGGGCACAGATACGCAGTATTTT
>.|TRBV5-1|TRBD1|TRBJ1-1
CASSFDRGGTEAFF
TGCGCCAGCAGCTTCGACAGGGGGGGCACTGAAGCTTTCTTT
>.|TRBV5-6|.|TRBJ1-1
CASIWGGTNTEAFF
TGTGCCAGCATCTGGGGGGGTACGAACACTGAAGCTTTCTTT
>.|TRBV6-1|.|TRBJ2-1
CASSNGADPYNEQFF
TGTGCCAGCAGTAACGGTGCGGACCCCTACAATGAGCAGTTCTTC
>.|TRBV27|.|TRBJ1-1
CASSLWRNTEAFF
TGTGCCAGCAGTTTGTGGCGTAACACTGAAGCTTTCTTT
>.|TRBV6-5|.|TRBJ1-4
CASSYIQGTNEKLFF
TGTGCCAGCAGTTACATACAGGGTACTAATGAAAAACTGTTTTTT
>.|TRBV11-3|TRBD2|TRBJ2-5
CASSSGTSGGASETQYF
TGTGCCAGCAGCTCCGGGACTAGCGGGGGGGCCTCTGAGACCCAGTACTTC
>.|TRBV9|TRBD1|TRBJ2-7
CASSPPGQGSYEQYF
TGTGCCAGCAGCCCCCCGGGACAGGGGTCCTACGAGCAGTACTTC
>.|TRBV6-6|.|TRBJ2-1
CASSYDSYNEQFF
TGTGCCAGCAGTTACGACAGTTACAATGAGCAGTTCTTC
>.|TRBV6-6|TRBD2|TRBJ2-7
CASDDSGGATYEQYF
TGTGCCAGCGATGATAGCGGGGGCGCCACCTACGAGCAGTACTTC
>.|TRBV7-9|.|TRBJ2-1
CASTKGYTYNEQFF
TGTGCCAGCACTAAGGGATATACCTACAATGAGCAGTTCTTC
>.|TRBV19|.|TRBJ2-3
CASTLDPGGTDTQYF
TGTGCCAGTACCTTGGACCCGGGCGGCACAGATACGCAGTATTTT
>.|TRBV14|TRBD1|TRBJ2-2
CASSHPGQENTGELFF
TGTGCCAGCAGCCACCCGGGACAGGAAAACACCGGGGAGCTGTTTTTT
>.|TRBV7-4|.|TRBJ1-1
CASGPSGTGGSEAFF
TGTGCCAGCGGCCCTTCTGGGACCGGGGGGTCTGAAGCTTTCTTT
>.|TRBV4-3|.|TRBJ1-3
CASSQEVGSGNTIYF
TGCGCCAGCAGCCAAGAAGTCGGCTCTGGAAACACCATATATTTT
>once|TRBV14|TRBD1|TRBJ2-1
CASSRWGQGLGGQFF
TGTGCCAGCAGCCGGTGGGGACAGGGATTGGGGGGGCAGTTCTTC
>.|TRBV4-2|.|TRBJ2-7
CASSQDRYEQYF
TGTGCCAGCAGCCAAGATAGGTACGAGCAGTACTTC
>.|TRBV7-6|TRBD1|TRBJ2-1
CASSPGTGGAWSYNEQFF
TGTGCCAGCAGCCCCGGGACAGGGGGCGCCTGGTCCTACAATGAGCAGTTCTTC
>.|TRBV6-6|TRBD1|TRBJ2-7
CASSYGTGGYEQYF
TGTGCCAGCAGTTACGGGACAGGGGGCTACGAGCAGTACTTC
>.|TRBV19|TRBD1|TRBJ1-2
CASSSRDRDYGYTF
TGTGCCAGTAGTAGCCGGGACAGGGACTATGGCTACACCTTC
>.|TRBV6-5|.|TRBJ1-1
CASSYSEPGATEAFF
TGTGCCAGCAGTTACTCGGAGCCAGGGGCCACTGAAGCTTTCTTT
>.|TRBV7-8|.|TRBJ1-1
CASSPRVGPPAGAFF
TGTGCCAGCAGCCCCAGGGTAGGGCCCCCAGCTGGGGCTTTCTTT
>.|TRBV14|.|TRBJ2-1
CASSQEQGGNEQFF
TGTGCCAGCAGCCAAGAACAGGGGGGGAATGAGCAGTTCTTC
>.|TRBV4-1|.|TRBJ2-3
CASSQDAIPNTQYF
TGCGCCAGCAGCCAAGATGCAATCCCGAATACGCAGTATTTT
>once|TRBV7-3|TRBD2|TRBJ2-1
CASSKTPTSHEQFF
TGTGCCAGCAGCAAGACCCCGACTAGCCATGAGCAGTTCTTC
>.|TRBV5-1|TRBD1|TRBJ2-1
CASTDPDRGLYEQFF
TGCGCCAGCACCGACCCGGACAGGGGGCTTTATGAGCAGTTCTTC
>.|TRBV19|.|TRBJ1-5
CASSISLGAVDNQPQHF
TGTGCCAGTAGTATCTCCCTCGGGGCAGTTGACAATCAGCCCCAGCATTTT
>.|TRBV5-8|.|TRBJ1-1
CASSLQGSMNTEAFF
TGTGCCAGCAGCTTGCAGGGGTCGATGAACACTGAAGCTTTCTTT